Below are 28 T cell receptor beta chains sequenced from a single sample in a study of shared clonotypes between healthy human individuals. CD45RO negativity and positive selection for CCR7 defined naive CD8 cells, a population that excluded terminally differentiated effector memory CD45RA+ cells. Method: immunoSEQ multiplex PCR; TCRdb's copy keeps in-frame clones and lacks some. The sample records under 1 million clones, nearly 95% being singletons. The sequenced sample was naive CD8+ T cells sorted from blood. These receptor sequences come from a man aged 25-45 years in good health.

V and J are TRBV5-8 and TRBJ2-3; D is unresolved. CDR1 and CDR2 (germline): SGHTS, YDEGEE. The ends were cut back, 4 bases at V and 2 bases at J, with 17 bases in the middle. This CDR3 spans 16 amino acids. The CDR3 sequence: CASSPFSTEITDTQYF. As DNA, the CDR3 is TGTGCCAGCAGCCCGTTTTCGACGGAAATCACAGATACGCAGTATTTT.

The J gene is TRBJ2-5, the V gene TRBV27, with 8 bases fitting TRBD1. This CDR3 is built from 15 residues. In germline, CDR1 is MNHEY, CDR2 SMNVEV (reference sequence). The ends lost 5 bases at V and 1 base at J; junction bases unmatched: 6. The DNA for the CDR3 is TGTGCCAGCAGTGCCTTAGACAGGGGCCAAGAGACCCAGTACTTC. Translation gives CASSALDRGQETQYF.

The rearrangement uses TRBV27 and TRBJ2-3, with D possibly TRBD2 on 5 matching bases. Germline CDR1 reads MNHEY; CDR2 reads SMNVEV (reference sequence). The CDR3 is 15 amino acids. Deletions cut 2 bases from V and 5 bases from J, with 14 bases between. This CDR3 is CASSLPSLEGDTQYF. CDR3 nucleotide sequence: TGTGCCAGCAGTTTACCTAGCCTAGAGGGAGATACGCAGTATTTT.

The V call is TRBV27, the J call TRBJ1-2; 8 positions agree with TRBD1. The germline V gene encodes CDR1 MNHEY and CDR2 SMNVEV (reference sequence). V lost 5 bases, J lost 4 bases, and 9 bases stayed unmatched. This CDR3 is built from 15 residues. This chain's CDR3 is CASSAYRGVPYGYTF. In DNA, the CDR3 is TGTGCCAGCAGTGCGTACAGGGGGGTTCCCTATGGCTACACCTTC.

This chain connects TRBV5-1 to TRBJ2-7; TRBD2 matches at 9 bases. Germline trimming cut 4 bases from V and 0 bases from J; bases unmatched to any gene: 2. The CDR3 length is 14 residues. Germline loops: CDR1 SGHRS, CDR2 YFSETQ. The CDR3 reads CASSSGGSSYEQYF. In DNA, the CDR3 is TGCGCCAGCAGCAGCGGGGGGAGCTCCTACGAGCAGTACTTC.

This chain links TRBV28 with TRBJ2-4, with D possibly called TRBD1 or TRBD2 (5 bases each). Germline CDR1 MDHEN, CDR2 SYDVKM. The CDR3 consists of 20 residues. V was cut by 1 base and J by 0 bases, with 22 bases left in between. CDR3 residues: CASSLFRWGRESLAKNIQYF. The DNA for the CDR3 is TGTGCCAGCAGTTTATTTCGATGGGGCCGGGAATCTCTAGCCAAAAACATTCAGTACTTC.

This clone was seen once. The chain recombines TRBV11-2 with TRBJ2-5; 7 positions match TRBD1. This CDR3 has 19 residues. V shed 1 base and J 0 bases; nucleotides not matched to a gene: 14. Germline loops: CDR1 SGHAT, CDR2 FQNNGV. The CDR3 DNA sequence: TGTGCCAGCAGCTTAGGCATTTCGGACAGGAGTTGGTACCAAGAGACCCAGTACTTC. It specifies CASSLGISDRSWYQETQYF.

The chain uses TRBV6-5 and TRBJ1-2; 8 bases are a match to TRBD1. The CDR3 runs 11 residues. Germline V lookup: CDR1 MNHEY, CDR2 SVGAGI. The ends lost 10 bases at V and 8 bases at J; junction bases unmatched: 6. The DNA for the CDR3 is TGTGCCACGGGACAGGATGAGGGCTACACCTTC. Translation: CATGQDEGYTF.

The genes are TRBV29-1 and TRBJ2-1, with 10 bases aligning to TRBD2. Germline V gene sequence: CDR1 SQVTM, CDR2 ANQGSEA. V lost 5 bases and J lost 5; bases outside the gene matches: 9. The length of the CDR3 is 15 residues. The DNA for the CDR3 is TGCAGCGTTTCCGCTAGCGGGAGACTAAACAATGAGCAGTTCTTC. Its translation is CSVSASGRLNNEQFF.

The chain links TRBV19 to TRBJ2-1; a weak D match, TRBD2 (6 bases). V was clipped by 3 bases and J by 7 bases, with 10 bases between them. The germline CDR1 and CDR2 sequences are LNHDA and SQIVND (reference sequence). This CDR3 region has 13 residues. CDR3 amino acids: CASSMLGGNEQFF. CDR3 DNA: TGTGCCAGTAGTATGCTTGGGGGGAATGAGCAGTTCTTC. The full variable domain, in which reference TRBV19 and TRBJ2-1 provide the parts outside the CDR3, is DGGITQSPKYLFRKEGQNVTLSCEQNLNHDAMYWYRQDPGQGLRLIYYSQIVNDFQKGDIAEGYSVSREKKESFPLTVTSAQKNPTAFYLCASSMLGGNEQFFGPGTRLTVL.

The chain links TRBV28 to TRBJ1-4; no clear D. The CDR3 is 15 residues long. From germline, CDR1 is MDHEN and CDR2 SYDVKM. Trimming took off 0 bases at V and 7 bases at J, with 12 bases between the two ends. This CDR3 reads CASSLWGGSVEKLFF. The CDR3 DNA follows: TGTGCCAGCAGTTTATGGGGAGGGTCGGTTGAAAAACTGTTTTTT. The full variable domain, with the rest looked up from reference TRBV28 and TRBJ1-4, is DVKVTQSSRYLVKRTGEKVFLECVQDMDHENMFWYRQDPGLGLRLIYFSYDVKMKEKGDIPEGYSVSREKKERFSLILESASTNQTSMYLCASSLWGGSVEKLFFGSGTQLSVL.

This clone is medium-sized. The chain links TRBV5-6 to TRBJ2-2; 11 bases match TRBD2. This CDR3 has 17 residues. Germline assignment: CDR1 SGHDT and CDR2 YYEEEE. V lost 1 base and J lost 3; bases outside the gene matches: 5. The CDR3 loop reads CASSLLSGRADTGELFF. CDR3 bases: TGTGCCAGCAGCTTGCTTAGCGGGAGGGCCGACACCGGGGAGCTGTTTTTT.

The CDR3 sequence is CASSDATGVGTEAFF. DNA for the CDR3: TGCGCCAGCAGCGATGCAACAGGGGTTGGCACTGAAGCTTTCTTT. V is TRBV4-1 and J is TRBJ1-1; 7 bases are shared with TRBD1. Germline-derived CDR1 and CDR2 are MGHRA and YSYEKL. J was trimmed by 4 bases and V by 5 bases; bases with no gene match: 10. The CDR3 spans 15 residues.

The rearrangement links TRBV6-4 to TRBJ2-1; 14 bases are shared with TRBD2. Germline V lookup: CDR1 MRHNA, CDR2 SNTAGT. This CDR3 spans 19 amino acids. After removal of 0 bases from V and 1 base from J, the junction contained 5 bases not matched to a gene. CDR3 sequence (DNA): TGTGCCAGCAGTGACTCGGGGACTAGCGGGAGTAGGTCCTACAATGAGCAGTTCTTC. Its translation: CASSDSGTSGSRSYNEQFF.

J is TRBJ2-1 and V is TRBV10-1; 13 bases match TRBD2. The CDR3 consists of 17 residues. V was pared by 5 bases and J by 8 bases, with 12 bases of the junction left unmatched. CDR1 is WNHNN, CDR2 SYGVQD, per germline (reference sequence). This CDR3 reads CASSLEPGLAGTDEQFF. CDR3 in DNA: TGCGCCAGCAGTCTAGAACCGGGACTAGCGGGAACCGATGAGCAGTTCTTC.

This clone was seen just once. The V gene is TRBV11-2, the J gene TRBJ2-3; D remains ambiguous. Germline CDR1 and CDR2: SGHAT and FQNNGV. V lost 2 bases and J lost 2, with 14 bases in between. This CDR3 has 16 residues. In nucleotides, the CDR3 is TGTGCCAGCAGCTTATACCAGCAGCCTGACACAGATACGCAGTATTTT. Protein: CASSLYQQPDTDTQYF. Full variable domain (remainder filled in from reference TRBV11-2 and TRBJ2-3): EAGVAQSPRYKIIEKRQSVAFWCNPISGHATLYWYQQILGQGPKLLIQFQNNGVVDDSQLPKDRFSAERLKGVDSTLKIQPAKLEDSAVYLCASSLYQQPDTDTQYFGPGTRLTVL.

In regard to this clone: This CDR3 is also generated by other DNA sequences in the sample. The chain employs TRBV5-5 and TRBJ2-7; 9 bases are a match to TRBD1. The CDR3 totals 14 residues. V trimming: 2 bases; J trimming: 4 bases; junction bases outside the gene matches: 4. Germline V lookup: CDR1 SGHKS, CDR2 YYEKEE (reference sequence). The CDR3 region has the DNA TGTGCCAGCAGCTTTGGGACAGGGACGTACGAGCAGTACTTC. This gives the protein CASSFGTGTYEQYF.

As DNA, the CDR3 is TGTGCCAGCAACCAGGACGGAAACACCGGGGAGCTGTTTTTT. Translation: CASNQDGNTGELFF. This chain joins TRBV11-2 and TRBJ2-2; D is ambiguous. The V gene's germline CDR1 is SGHAT and CDR2 FQNNGV. V lost 7 bases and J 2 bases, leaving 11 bases between the germline ends. CDR3 size: 14 residues.

V is TRBV6-6 and J is TRBJ1-1; 7 positions agree with TRBD1. CDR3 size: 14 residues. V gave up 6 bases and J gave up 1 base; unmatched junction bases: 5. The V gene's germline CDR1 is MNHNY and CDR2 SVGAGI (reference sequence). Written as DNA, the CDR3 is TGTGCCAGCAGCCTCGACAGGGAGAACACTGAAGCTTTCTTT. Its protein is CASSLDRENTEAFF.

The chain carries TRBV6-4 and TRBJ2-1, with 9 nucleotides matching TRBD2. The CDR3 consists of 14 residues. V trimming: 6 bases; J trimming: 9 bases; junction bases outside the gene matches: 9. The germline CDR1 and CDR2 sequences are MRHNA and SNTAGT. CDR3 region: CASSRLADMGEQFF. The CDR3 coding sequence is TGTGCCAGCAGCCGACTAGCGGACATGGGTGAGCAGTTCTTC.

The chain couples TRBV7-9 to TRBJ2-1; possible D gene TRBD2, 7 bases. The CDR3 contains 16 residues. V was pared by 5 bases and J by 3 bases, with 17 bases between. Germline V gene lookup returns CDR1 SEHNR and CDR2 FQNEAQ (reference sequence). CDR3 nucleotides: TGTGCCAGCAGCCCAGAGGGAGGGGGTAACTACAATGAGCAGTTCTTC. The encoded protein is CASSPEGGGNYNEQFF. Supplemented by reference TRBV7-9 and TRBJ2-1, the full variable domain reads DTGVSQNPRHKITKRGQNVTFRCDPISEHNRLYWYRQTLGQGPEFLTYFQNEAQLEKSRLLSDRFSAERPKGSFSTLEIQRTEQGDSAMYLCASSPEGGGNYNEQFFGPGTRLTVL.

A few counts support this clone. Other DNA sequences within the sample encode an identical CDR3. The chain recombines TRBV5-6 with TRBJ2-7; 8 bases line up with TRBD1. The CDR3 loop spans 12 amino acids. V shed 3 bases, J shed 7 bases, and the junction held 3 bases outside the gene matches. Germline V gene lookup returns CDR1 SGHDT and CDR2 YYEEEE. CDR3 coding DNA: TGTGCCAGCAGCTGGACAGGGTATGAGCAGTACTTC. It yields the protein CASSWTGYEQYF.

The genes are TRBV5-1 and TRBJ2-2; the D call may be TRBD1 or TRBD2 (5 bases each). This CDR3 region has 15 residues. The V gene lost 4 bases and the J gene lost 0 bases, with 10 bases spanning the gap. Per germline, CDR1 SGHRS and CDR2 YFSETQ. The CDR3 reads CASSQMGANTGELFF. In DNA form, the CDR3 reads TGCGCCAGCAGCCAGATGGGGGCGAACACCGGGGAGCTGTTTTTT. Combining the CDR3 with reference TRBV5-1 and TRBJ2-2 gives the whole variable domain KAGVTQTPRYLIKTRGQQVTLSCSPISGHRSVSWYQQTPGQGLQFLFEYFSETQRNKGNFPGRFSGRQFSNSRSEMNVSTLELGDSALYLCASSQMGANTGELFFGEGSRLTVL.

This rearrangement joins TRBV7-9 to TRBJ2-2; D might be TRBD1 (5 bases). From germline, CDR1 is SEHNR and CDR2 FQNEAQ (reference sequence). V lost 2 bases to trimming and J lost 4 bases, with 14 bases between them. The CDR3 contains 16 residues. The CDR3 here is CASSLWQGYPTGELFF. CDR3 nucleotides: TGTGCCAGCAGCTTATGGCAGGGATACCCCACCGGGGAGCTGTTTTTT.

The chain joins TRBV7-2 to TRBJ2-7, with D possibly TRBD1 on 6 matching bases. There are 14 residues in the CDR3. CDR1 is SGHTA, CDR2 FQGNSA, per germline. Trimming left V 4 bases short and J 0 bases short, with 10 bases between. CDR3: CASSSRDNSYEQYF. The DNA of the CDR3 is TGTGCCAGCAGCTCCCGGGACAACTCCTACGAGCAGTACTTC.

The chain carries TRBV28 and TRBJ2-3, with 7 bases that match TRBD2. The CDR3 sequence is 16 residues long. Germline V gene sequence: CDR1 MDHEN, CDR2 SYDVKM. V lost 1 base to trimming and J lost 3 bases; unmatched junction nucleotides: 7. The CDR3 region has the DNA TGTGCCAGCAGTTTATATGGCGGGAGTGCTACAGATACGCAGTATTTT. This translates into CASSLYGGSATDTQYF.

The chain employs TRBV2 and TRBJ2-7; D gene ambiguous. V gave up 8 bases and J gave up 9 bases, with 11 bases separating them. The germline V gene has CDR1 SNHLY and CDR2 FYNNEI. The CDR3 loop spans 10 amino acids. CDR3 DNA sequence: TGTGCCAGCGAAGGAAGAGGGCAGTACTTC. Residues: CASEGRGQYF.

This clone came up a few times. The CDR3 region is CATSRDREYNQPQHF. The CDR3 DNA follows: TGTGCCACCAGCAGAGATAGGGAGTACAATCAGCCCCAGCATTTT. V and J are TRBV15 and TRBJ1-5, with D unclear. V shed 0 bases and J shed 3 bases, with 9 bases lying between them. The CDR3 spans 15 residues. Germline assignment: CDR1 LNHNV and CDR2 YYDKDF (reference sequence).